The clone carrying this T cell receptor beta chain was seen just once. The sample originates from a study of technical replicates of blood from a handful of donors. The CDR3 sequence is 15 residues long. Germline assignment: CDR1 LGHNA and CDR2 YSLEER. The V end lost 1 base, the J end lost 2 bases, and 8 bases lay between the germline ends. Using immunoSEQ multiplex PCR, the repertoire was profiled, and TCRdb retains in-frame clones only, with some absent. The sample has 70,000 to 85,000 clones; about nine tenths are singletons. The clonotype was recovered from a human donor in good health. Sequenced sample: T cells isolated from PBMCs. J is TRBJ2-2 and V is TRBV4-3, with a weak D call TRBD2 (6 bases). The CDR3 DNA follows: TGCGCCAGCAGCCAAGGGACTACTAACACCGGGGAGCTGTTTTTT. Its protein product is CASSQGTTNTGELFF.